The clone carrying this T cell receptor (beta chain) has more than one count but fewer than ten. As yet, its antigen is unknown. Time point here: newly diagnosed GD, antithyroid drugs for less than 3 months. The TCR library was prepared using RNA isolated from PBMCs. This sample is drawn from a study of regulatory T cells in long-lasting Graves disease. At the level of the study: Antithyroid drug intake by newly diagnosed Graves' patients had lasted under 3 months. Study-wide results and caveats: There was favoring of TRBV28, TRBJ1-2 and TRBJ2-5 in persistent disease. Possibly, too few samples lowered accuracy.

Relying on iRepertoire HTBI primers and Arm-PCR of CDR3 regions, the team built TCR beta libraries. From the multiplex PCR reads, TCRdb called clonotypes with MiXCR, one entry per CDR3 protein. This sample has 250,000 to 400,000 distinct CDR3 sequences, with 15% to 20% found just once. Germline CDR1 reads ENHRY; CDR2 reads SYGVKD. Losses at the gene ends were 2 bases for V and 2 bases for J; bases not matched to a gene: 15. The CDR3 is 20 residues long. This rearrangement joins TRBV10-3 to TRBJ2-1, with 10 bases matching TRBD1. The specimen was peripheral blood mononuclear cells (PBMCs), collected at new diagnosis, from a patient treated with antithyroid drugs. This sequence originates from a female donor with Graves disease. The chain's CDR3 is CAISEPRDRGPGTTYNEQFF. CDR3 DNA sequence: TGTGCCATCAGTGAGCCTCGGGACAGGGGTCCCGGGACCACCTACAATGAGCAGTTCTTC.